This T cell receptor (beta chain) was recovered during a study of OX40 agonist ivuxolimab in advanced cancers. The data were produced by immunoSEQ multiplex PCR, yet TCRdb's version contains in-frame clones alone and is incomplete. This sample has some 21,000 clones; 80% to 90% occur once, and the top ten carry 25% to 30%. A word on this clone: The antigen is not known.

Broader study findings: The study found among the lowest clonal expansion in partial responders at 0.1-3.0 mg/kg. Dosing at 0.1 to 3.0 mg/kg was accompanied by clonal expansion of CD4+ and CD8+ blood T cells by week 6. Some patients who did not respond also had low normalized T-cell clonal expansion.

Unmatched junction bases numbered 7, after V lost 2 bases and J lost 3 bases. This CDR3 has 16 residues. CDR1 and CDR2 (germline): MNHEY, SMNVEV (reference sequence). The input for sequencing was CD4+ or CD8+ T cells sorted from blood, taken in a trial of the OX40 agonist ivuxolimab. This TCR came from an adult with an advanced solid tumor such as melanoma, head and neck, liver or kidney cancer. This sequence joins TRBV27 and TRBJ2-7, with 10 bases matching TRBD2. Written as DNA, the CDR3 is TGTGCCAGCAGTTTACCGCGGACTAGCGGATTCTACGAGCAGTACTTC. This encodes CASSLPRTSGFYEQYF.